Included here is one TCR beta chain sequence, with context. Its antigen is unknown. This entry belongs to a study of regulatory T cells in long-lasting Graves disease. Germline lookup yields CDR1 SEHNR and CDR2 FQNEAQ (reference sequence). V was shortened by 1 base and J by 7 bases, with 7 bases between the two germline ends. CDR3 length equals 12 residues. Time point denoted: persistent/refractory GD, antithyroid drugs over 5 years with positive TRAb. Generation of the TCR library employed RNA extracted from PBMCs. Each of the patients was recruited from an endocrinology department situated in Xi'an, China. Study-level results: A greater number of public clonotypes (under 3,000) was shared by persistent patients than by new patients (about 960).

Arm-PCR with iRepertoire HTBI primers amplified the CDR3 regions for these TCR beta libraries. MiXCR was run by TCRdb on the multiplex PCR reads, yielding one entry per CDR3 protein. There are hundreds of thousands of distinct CDR3 sequences in the sample; about 19% occur only once, and less than 35% lies in the top ten. The TCR sequence derives from a female donor with Graves disease. The source was peripheral blood mononuclear cells (PBMCs), collected when the disease was refractory, from a patient treated with antithyroid drugs. This chain connects TRBV7-9 to TRBJ1-2, with a weak D call TRBD1 (5 bases). The CDR3, as DNA: TGTGCCAGCAGCTTAGATGGGGGTGGCTACACCTTC. It yields the protein CASSLDGGGYTF.